This T cell receptor beta chain was found in a study of T cell repertoires in cytomegalovirus infection. TCRdb reprocessed the reads with MiXCR, giving one entry per CDR3 protein. The table has some 160,000 distinct CDR3 sequences, over 15% seen once. Whole-study results and caveats: Summed frequency of shared TCR beta families picked out CMV carriers who also had the relevant HLA. HLA-C-restricted, CMV-specific TCR beta clonotypes were dominant ex vivo.

This clonotype came up a few times. Antigen unknown. CDR3 length: 11 amino acids. CDR1 and CDR2 from the germline V gene are SQVTM and ANQGSEA. The V end was cut by 5 bases, the J end by 2 bases, with 3 bases between. Sequenced: CD8+ T cells from PBMCs. The receptor's source is a human donor in good health (CMV status not recorded). Some clones in this sample may be carry-over from other donors' samples. The chain employs TRBV29-1 and TRBJ2-2; no definite D call. The DNA for the CDR3 is TGCAGCGTTTTTAACACCGGGGAGCTGTTTTTT. This sequence encodes CSVFNTGELFF.